The 3 T cell receptor beta chains listed next were all sequenced from one sample in a study of blood T cell repertoires in COVID-19. Measured with immunoSEQ multiplex PCR; TCRdb has only the in-frame clones, and not every one. This sample carries around 190,000 clones, about 85% of them seen once, and the ten largest clones take approximately 6%. The sample was peripheral blood. The receptors shown here come from a middle-aged woman with COVID-19, enrolled during active disease.

The chain joins TRBV5-1 to TRBJ2-1, with D tentatively TRBD2 (5 bases). The length of the CDR3 is 13 residues. V dropped 1 base and J dropped 8 bases, with 10 bases sitting between them. From germline, CDR1 is SGHRS and CDR2 YFSETQ. The CDR3 loop is CASSLRGVDEQFF. CDR3 DNA: TGCGCCAGCAGCTTGCGGGGTGTTGATGAGCAGTTCTTC.

This chain uses TRBV18 with TRBJ1-2, with a tentative D call TRBD1 (6 bases). CDR3 size: 14 residues. Germline CDR1 reads KGHSH; CDR2 reads LQKENI. Trimming removed 2 bases from V and 4 bases from J, with 11 bases in between. The CDR3 nucleotides are TGTGCCAGCTCACCAACGGACAGTATCTATGGCTACACCTTC. Its translation is CASSPTDSIYGYTF.

The CDR3, as DNA: TGTGCCAGCAGCCCACTGGGACAGTATAATTCACCCCTCCACTTT. Amino acids: CASSPLGQYNSPLHF. V usage is TRBV27 and J usage is TRBJ1-6; TRBD1 agrees at 7 bases. Trimming cost V 6 bases and J 4 bases; bases outside gene matches: 6. CDR3 length: 15 residues. Looked up from germline, CDR1 is MNHEY and CDR2 is SMNVEV (reference sequence).